The 16 T cell receptor beta chains below all came from one sample that was sequenced in a study of blood T cells in healthy people across ages. A second roughly 6 to 12 cycle PCR used barcoded and J-beta primers. TCRdb reanalysed the 5' RACE reads using MiXCR and keeps one entry per CDR3 protein. This table has 650,000 to 950,000 distinct CDR3 sequences, 44% appearing once. Source material: blood. The origin of the receptors is a man aged 55 to 70 in good health.

This chain joins TRBV4-3 and TRBJ2-1; D unclear. V was pared by 4 bases and J by 0 bases, with 13 bases between. The CDR3 sequence is 16 residues long. Germline CDR1 reads LGHNA; CDR2 reads YSLEER. This CDR3 is CASSRRLGSSYNEQFF. CDR3 coding DNA: TGCGCCAGCAGCCGACGACTGGGCAGCTCCTACAATGAGCAGTTCTTC.

This clonotype was counted many times. For the CDR3, the DNA is TGTGCCATCAGTGTTGCCTCTGGGGCCAACGTCCTGACTTTC. Translating it yields CAISVASGANVLTF. The genes are TRBV10-3 and TRBJ2-6; no firm D call. CDR1 ENHRY and CDR2 SYGVKD come from the germline V gene. V gave up 4 bases and J gave up 0 bases, with 4 bases separating them. The CDR3 covers 14 residues.

The rearrangement joins TRBV5-5 to TRBJ1-2; 7 bases agree with TRBD1. Trimming removed 0 bases from V and 6 bases from J; junction bases left unmatched: 11. The CDR3 loop spans 16 amino acids. CDR1 and CDR2 from the germline V gene are SGHKS and YYEKEE (reference sequence). This chain's CDR3 is CASSLGRGDLWNGYTF. The CDR3 nucleotides read TGTGCCAGCAGCTTGGGCAGGGGGGACCTCTGGAATGGCTACACCTTC.

This chain uses TRBV2 with TRBJ1-5; TRBD1 is a possible D gene (5 bases). The germline V gene has CDR1 SNHLY and CDR2 FYNNEI. The CDR3 is made up of 13 amino acids. Between the trimmed V and J ends, which lost 6 bases and 5 bases, there was a span of 11 bases. CDR3 bases: TGTGCCAGCAGCAGGGAGGTCGATCAGCCCCAGCATTTT. Its protein is CASSREVDQPQHF.

This clonotype was seen once. This rearrangement joins TRBV10-3 to TRBJ2-7, with 7 bases that match TRBD1. Germline V gene lookup returns CDR1 ENHRY and CDR2 SYGVKD. V was clipped by 3 bases and J by 7 bases; unmatched bases: 12. This CDR3 is built from 15 residues. DNA of the CDR3: TGTGCCATCAGTGAAAAAGGGACAGTTTTGGATGAGCAGTACTTC. Translation: CAISEKGTVLDEQYF.

In its sample, this clonotype was seen a few times. The V and J genes are TRBV20-1 and TRBJ1-6; 9 bases map to TRBD1. Germline CDR1 DFQATT, CDR2 SNEGSKA (reference sequence). The V segment lost 7 bases and the J segment 7 bases; nucleotides outside the gene matches: 11. This CDR3 is built from 15 residues. CDR3 sequence: CSVDSGTGLNSPLHF. The CDR3 DNA sequence: TGCAGTGTAGATTCCGGGACAGGGCTAAATTCACCCCTCCACTTT.

This sequence joins TRBV20-1 and TRBJ1-2; D is ambiguous. V was trimmed by 1 base and J by 6 bases, leaving 12 bases between them. Germline assignment: CDR1 DFQATT and CDR2 SNEGSKA (reference sequence). The CDR3 has 13 amino acids. CDR3 nucleotide sequence: TGCAGTGCTAGAGCCGGCAGGTCGAATGGCTACACCTTC. Its translation: CSARAGRSNGYTF.

This chain connects TRBV11-1 to TRBJ2-3; D remains unclear. This CDR3 region has 15 residues. V lost 0 bases to trimming and J lost 9 bases, with 16 bases between them. CDR1 is SGHAT and CDR2 is FQDESV in the germline V gene (reference sequence). CDR3 residues: CASSLASSLVQTQYF. The CDR3 DNA reads TGTGCCAGCAGCTTAGCCTCCTCCTTGGTACAAACGCAGTATTTT.

With respect to this clonotype: A junction boundary mismatches the germline segment, possibly from a read error. CDR3 region: CAGSEPGTGKWFF. The CDR3 DNA is TGTGCCGGCAGTGAACCGGGGACAGGGAAGTGGTTCTTC. The rearrangement joins TRBV25-1 to TRBJ2-1, with 9 bases that match TRBD1. CDR1 and CDR2 from the germline V gene are MGHDK and SYGVNS. The CDR3 has 13 residues.

This clonotype was detected only a few times. The chain couples TRBV28 to TRBJ2-5; no firm D call. There are 13 residues in the CDR3. Germline loops: CDR1 MDHEN, CDR2 SYDVKM. The V end was cut by 4 bases, the J end by 7 bases, with 13 bases between. The CDR3 spells CASSYTDGRTQYF. CDR3 nucleotide sequence: TGTGCCAGCAGTTATACGGACGGGCGGACCCAGTACTTC.

This rearrangement joins TRBV7-2 to TRBJ2-5; 10 bases map to TRBD2. The CDR3 covers 15 residues. Losses at the gene ends were 5 bases for V and 4 bases for J; bases not matched to a gene: 7. Germline V gene lookup returns CDR1 SGHTA and CDR2 FQGNSA. In DNA form, the CDR3 reads TGTGCCAGCAGCAAACTAGCGGGGAGGGCAGAGACCCAGTACTTC. It yields the protein CASSKLAGRAETQYF.

The chain combines TRBV15 with TRBJ2-5; D gene uncertain. With the DNA end fitting TRBJ2-7 better, the J assignment may be wrong. This CDR3 is 15 amino acids long. The germline V gene encodes CDR1 LNHNV and CDR2 YYDKDF (reference sequence). The CDR3 loop is CATSREASRPYEQYF. In DNA, the CDR3 is TGTGCCACCAGCAGAGAGGCCTCCCGTCCCTACGAGCAGTACTTC.

The genes are TRBV7-2 and TRBJ2-3; possible D gene TRBD1, 5 bases. V was shortened by 2 bases and J by 0 bases, with 9 bases between the two germline ends. The CDR3 is 15 amino acids. CDR1 is SGHTA, CDR2 FQGNSA, per germline. The CDR3 here is CASSLQGYSTDTQYF. The DNA of the CDR3 is TGTGCCAGCAGCTTACAGGGATATAGCACAGATACGCAGTATTTT.

The chain has TRBV24-1 and TRBJ1-4, with 9 bases that match TRBD1. This CDR3 spans 20 amino acids. The germline V gene has CDR1 KGHDR and CDR2 SFDVKD. V shed 0 bases, J shed 7 bases, and the junction held 17 bases outside the gene matches. CDR3 DNA sequence: TGTGCCACCAGTGATTTGCTCGGACAGGGGAGACCAAAGCACGGTGAAAAACTGTTTTTT. Amino acid sequence: CATSDLLGQGRPKHGEKLFF.

This clonotype was recorded once. A much larger clone lies a single base off, so this may be a read error. The chain recombines TRBV6-1 with TRBJ2-5; D is uncertain. Germline V gene data show CDR1 as MNHNS and CDR2 as SASEGT. The CDR3 consists of 14 residues. CDR3 sequence: CTSSETRVQETQYF. DNA of the CDR3: TGTACCAGCAGTGAAACACGGGTACAAGAGACCCAGTACTTC.

The chain is built from TRBV29-1 and TRBJ2-3, with 14 bases identical to TRBD2. The CDR3 has 18 amino acids. The ends lost 7 bases at V and 4 bases at J; junction bases unmatched: 16. Germline V gives CDR1 SQVTM, CDR2 ANQGSEA. CDR3: CSAPLPTSGGATADTQYF. The CDR3 nucleotides read TGCAGCGCTCCCCTCCCGACTAGCGGGGGGGCCACCGCAGATACGCAGTATTTT.